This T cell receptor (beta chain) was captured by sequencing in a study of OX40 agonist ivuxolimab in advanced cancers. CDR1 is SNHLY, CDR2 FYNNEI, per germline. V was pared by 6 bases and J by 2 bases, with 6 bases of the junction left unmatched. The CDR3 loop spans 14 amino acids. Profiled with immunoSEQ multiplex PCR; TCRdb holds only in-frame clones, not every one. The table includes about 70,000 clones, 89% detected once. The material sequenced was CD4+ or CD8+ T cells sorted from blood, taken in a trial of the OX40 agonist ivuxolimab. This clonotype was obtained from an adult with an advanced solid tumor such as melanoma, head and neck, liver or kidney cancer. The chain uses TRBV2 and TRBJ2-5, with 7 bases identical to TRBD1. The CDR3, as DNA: TGTGCCAGCAGACTGGACAGGTTTCAAGAGACCCAGTACTTC. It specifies CASRLDRFQETQYF.